These T cell receptor beta chains were read from a single sample in a study of identical twins. TCRdb used MiXCR to reprocess the 5' RACE reads, holding one entry per CDR3 protein. The sample has 1.5 million to 2 million distinct CDR3 sequences, under 35% seen once; the top ten hold under 0.35%. The sample taken for sequencing was cord blood. Receptor source: a newborn girl in good health. The CDR3 runs from the conserved cysteine through the conserved F or W. The D gene is left open where the match is weak. Some rows have no size entry. The others give once, few or many, or a class for an expanded clone.

CDR3nt: TGTGCCAGCAGCGTTAGTGGGAGGGCAGATACGCAGTATTTT; CDR3aa: CASSVSGRADTQYF; j_gene: TRBJ2-3; d_gene: TRBD2; abundance: .; len: 14; v_gene: TRBV9
CDR3nt: TGCAGTGCTAGTATAGTCGGCAGGCGCTACGAGCAGTACTTC; CDR3aa: CSASIVGRRYEQYF; j_gene: TRBJ2-7; d_gene: .; abundance: .; len: 14; v_gene: TRBV20-1
CDR3nt: TGTGCCAGCAGCTTAGATTCTGTCGATGGCTACACCTTC; CDR3aa: CASSLDSVDGYTF; j_gene: TRBJ1-2; d_gene: .; abundance: few; len: 13; v_gene: TRBV7-9
CDR3nt: TGCGCCAGCAGCCAGGGACTAGCGGCCTCCTACAATGAGCAGTTCTTC; CDR3aa: CASSQGLAASYNEQFF; j_gene: TRBJ2-1; d_gene: TRBD2; abundance: many; len: 16; v_gene: TRBV4-1
CDR3nt: TGCGCCAGCAGCTTGGCGCCTAGCGGGGCCTACAATGAGCAGTTCTTC; CDR3aa: CASSLAPSGAYNEQFF; j_gene: TRBJ2-1; d_gene: TRBD2; abundance: few; len: 16; v_gene: TRBV5-1
CDR3nt: TGTGCCAGCAGCGTAGCGCTCGGCGACTCCTACGAGCAGTACTTC; CDR3aa: CASSVALGDSYEQYF; j_gene: TRBJ2-7; d_gene: .; abundance: few; len: 15; v_gene: TRBV9
CDR3nt: TGCAGTGCTAGACTGGCCGACAACTCCTACGAGCAGTACTTC; CDR3aa: CSARLADNSYEQYF; j_gene: TRBJ2-7; d_gene: .; abundance: few; len: 14; v_gene: TRBV20-1
CDR3nt: TGTGCCATCAGCCCAGGACGGGTACACTACAATGAGCAGTTCTTC; CDR3aa: CAISPGRVHYNEQFF; j_gene: TRBJ2-1; d_gene: .; abundance: .; len: 15; v_gene: TRBV10-3
CDR3nt: TGTGCCAGCAGCCAAGAAGGAAGCGGGGCCCTGCATGAGCAGTTCTTC; CDR3aa: CASSQEGSGALHEQFF; j_gene: TRBJ2-1; d_gene: TRBD2; abundance: few; len: 16; v_gene: TRBV3-1
CDR3nt: TGTGCCAGCAGACCCCGGACGAGAGATGAGCAGTACTTC; CDR3aa: CASRPRTRDEQYF; j_gene: TRBJ2-5; d_gene: .; abundance: .; len: 13; v_gene: TRBV11-1
CDR3nt: TGCAGTGCTAGAGTTCTAGCGGTAGCCAAAAACATTCAGTACTTC; CDR3aa: CSARVLAVAKNIQYF; j_gene: TRBJ2-4; d_gene: TRBD2; abundance: .; len: 15; v_gene: TRBV20-1
CDR3nt: TGTGCCAGCAGCCAAGTTCAGGGGGACTCCTACGAGCAGTACTTC; CDR3aa: CASSQVQGDSYEQYF; j_gene: TRBJ2-7; d_gene: TRBD1; abundance: few; len: 15; v_gene: TRBV3-1
CDR3nt: TGTGCCAGCACGGGACAGGGGACTGAAAAACTGTTTTTT; CDR3aa: CASTGQGTEKLFF; j_gene: TRBJ1-4; d_gene: TRBD1; abundance: .; len: 13; v_gene: TRBV2
CDR3nt: TGTGCCAGCGCAGGGGCTAGCGGGATCAATGAGCAGTTCTTC; CDR3aa: CASAGASGINEQFF; j_gene: TRBJ2-1; d_gene: TRBD2; abundance: .; len: 14; v_gene: TRBV28
CDR3nt: TGTGCCAGCAGTGCTTACAGGGGGCCCCACACTGAAGCTTTCTTT; CDR3aa: CASSAYRGPHTEAFF; j_gene: TRBJ1-1; d_gene: TRBD1; abundance: .; len: 15; v_gene: TRBV3-1
CDR3nt: TGTGCCAGCAGCCAGGAACCATATAATTCACCCCTCCACTTT; CDR3aa: CASSQEPYNSPLHF; j_gene: TRBJ1-6; d_gene: .; abundance: .; len: 14; v_gene: TRBV6-1
CDR3nt: TGCAGTGCGACCCTCCCTTCAGGGGGCTACTATGGCTACACCTTC; CDR3aa: CSATLPSGGYYGYTF; j_gene: TRBJ1-2; d_gene: TRBD1; abundance: .; len: 15; v_gene: TRBV20-1
CDR3nt: TGTGCCATCAGTGAGTCGACGGGCCAAGAGACCCAGTACTTC; CDR3aa: CAISESTGQETQYF; j_gene: TRBJ2-5; d_gene: .; abundance: many; len: 14; v_gene: TRBV10-3
CDR3nt: TGTGCCAGCAGTGAAGAGGGGGACACTGAAGCTTTCTTT; CDR3aa: CASSEEGDTEAFF; j_gene: TRBJ1-1; d_gene: .; abundance: .; len: 13; v_gene: TRBV25-1
CDR3nt: TGCGCCAGCAGCTCGTCAGGTTCGGGTGGGGAGCTGTTTTTT; CDR3aa: CASSSSGSGGELFF; j_gene: TRBJ2-2; d_gene: .; abundance: .; len: 14; v_gene: TRBV5-1
CDR3nt: TGCAGTGCTAGTATACCCCCCTACTACGAGCAGTACTTC; CDR3aa: CSASIPPYYEQYF; j_gene: TRBJ2-7; d_gene: .; abundance: few; len: 13; v_gene: TRBV20-1
CDR3nt: TGCAGTGCTAGAGATTCCCAATACAGGGGCCCCGACGAGCAGTACTTC; CDR3aa: CSARDSQYRGPDEQYF; j_gene: TRBJ2-7; d_gene: TRBD1; abundance: few; len: 16; v_gene: TRBV20-1
CDR3nt: TGTGCCAGCAGCTTGGGTCGGGACAGCAAAAACATTCAGTACTTC; CDR3aa: CASSLGRDSKNIQYF; j_gene: TRBJ2-4; d_gene: TRBD1; abundance: few; len: 15; v_gene: TRBV12-3/TRBV12-4
CDR3nt: TGTGCCAGCAGTTACTCTCCCGGGAAACGAGAGACTGAAGCTTTCTTT; CDR3aa: CASSYSPGKRETEAFF; j_gene: TRBJ1-1; d_gene: .; abundance: .; len: 16; v_gene: TRBV6-2/TRBV6-3
CDR3nt: TGTGCCAGCTCCCCCAGGAACCAAGAGACCCAGTACTTC; CDR3aa: CASSPRNQETQYF; j_gene: TRBJ2-5; d_gene: .; abundance: many; len: 13; v_gene: TRBV18
CDR3nt: TGTGCCAGCAGCCAAGATTGGACTTTAAACACCGGGGAGCTGTTTTTT; CDR3aa: CASSQDWTLNTGELFF; j_gene: TRBJ2-2; d_gene: .; abundance: few; len: 16; v_gene: TRBV4-2
CDR3nt: TGCAGTGCAACAGGGAACAATCAGCCCCAGCATTTT; CDR3aa: CSATGNNQPQHF; j_gene: TRBJ1-5; d_gene: .; abundance: few; len: 12; v_gene: TRBV20-1
CDR3nt: TGTGCCATCCGAGCGGGAGCGAACAATGAGCAGTTCTTC; CDR3aa: CAIRAGANNEQFF; j_gene: TRBJ2-1; d_gene: TRBD2; abundance: .; len: 13; v_gene: TRBV10-3
CDR3nt: TGTGCCAGCAGACGGGGGGACAGGGGCACAGATACGCAGTATTTT; CDR3aa: CASRRGDRGTDTQYF; j_gene: TRBJ2-3; d_gene: TRBD1; abundance: once; len: 15; v_gene: TRBV28
CDR3nt: TGCGCCAGCAGCGTGGCTTCTAACTATGGCTACACCTTC; CDR3aa: CASSVASNYGYTF; j_gene: TRBJ1-2; d_gene: .; abundance: .; len: 13; v_gene: TRBV5-1
CDR3nt: TGTGCCAGCAGTTTCGGCAACTACGAGCAGTACTTC; CDR3aa: CASSFGNYEQYF; j_gene: TRBJ2-7; d_gene: .; abundance: many; len: 12; v_gene: TRBV12-3/TRBV12-4
CDR3nt: TGCAGTGCTAGTGTTCCGGTTTGGGAGACCCAGTACTTC; CDR3aa: CSASVPVWETQYF; j_gene: TRBJ2-5; d_gene: .; abundance: few; len: 13; v_gene: TRBV20-1
CDR3nt: TGTGCCAGCAGCTTGACTGGGACCAATGAGCAGTTCTTC; CDR3aa: CASSLTGTNEQFF; j_gene: TRBJ2-1; d_gene: .; abundance: .; len: 13; v_gene: TRBV7-9
CDR3nt: TGTGCCAGCAGCTATCCACAGGGGGCTCAAGCTTTCTTT; CDR3aa: CASSYPQGAQAFF; j_gene: TRBJ1-1; d_gene: TRBD1; abundance: .; len: 13; v_gene: TRBV13
CDR3nt: TGTGCCAGCAGCTTAACTACAAGGGGGACAACTAATGAAAAACTGTTTTTT; CDR3aa: CASSLTTRGTTNEKLFF; j_gene: TRBJ1-4; d_gene: .; abundance: .; len: 17; v_gene: TRBV7-9
CDR3nt: TGTGCCAGCAGCCAAGAATTTTCTAACTATGGCTACACCTTC; CDR3aa: CASSQEFSNYGYTF; j_gene: TRBJ1-2; d_gene: .; abundance: .; len: 14; v_gene: TRBV3-1
CDR3nt: TGCAGCGTTGAAGGGAGTAAAGGATATGGCTACACCTTC; CDR3aa: CSVEGSKGYGYTF; j_gene: TRBJ1-2; d_gene: .; abundance: many; len: 13; v_gene: TRBV29-1
CDR3nt: TGTGCCAGCAGTTTAGGAGGGGTTCGAACCGGGGAGCTGTTTTTT; CDR3aa: CASSLGGVRTGELFF; j_gene: TRBJ2-2; d_gene: .; abundance: .; len: 15; v_gene: TRBV28
CDR3nt: TGTGCCATCAGTGCCCGGACAAAAACTAGCACAGATACGCAGTATTTT; CDR3aa: CAISARTKTSTDTQYF; j_gene: TRBJ2-3; d_gene: .; abundance: .; len: 16; v_gene: TRBV10-3
CDR3nt: TGCGCCAGCAGCTTGGTGGGATCCACGCAGTATTTT; CDR3aa: CASSLVGSTQYF; j_gene: TRBJ2-3; d_gene: .; abundance: .; len: 12; v_gene: TRBV5-1
CDR3nt: TGTGCCAGCAGCCCCCGAGGACAGTATAATTCATCCCTCCACTTT; CDR3aa: CASSPRGQYNSSLHF; j_gene: TRBJ1-6; d_gene: .; abundance: once; len: 15; v_gene: TRBV7-9
CDR3nt: TGCGCCAGCAGTTCCAGCACAGGGCAGTATTTT; CDR3aa: CASSSSTGQYF; j_gene: TRBJ2-3; d_gene: .; abundance: few; len: 11; v_gene: TRBV5-1
CDR3nt: TGTGCCAGCAGTGAAGGGGACTCCTACGAGCAGTACTTC; CDR3aa: CASSEGDSYEQYF; j_gene: TRBJ2-7; d_gene: .; abundance: many; len: 13; v_gene: TRBV25-1
CDR3nt: TGTGCCAGCAGCGACCCACTTCAGGGGGGCGCGGACACCGGGGAGCTGTTTTTT; CDR3aa: CASSDPLQGGADTGELFF; j_gene: TRBJ2-2; d_gene: .; abundance: .; len: 18; v_gene: TRBV9
CDR3nt: TGCAGTGCTAGACAAGCAGCGGGACTGAGCAATCAGCCCCAGCATTTT; CDR3aa: CSARQAAGLSNQPQHF; j_gene: TRBJ1-5; d_gene: .; abundance: .; len: 16; v_gene: TRBV20-1
CDR3nt: TGTGCCATCAGGGGGACAGGGATCGCTGAAGCTTTCTTT; CDR3aa: CAIRGTGIAEAFF; j_gene: TRBJ1-1; d_gene: TRBD1; abundance: once; len: 13; v_gene: TRBV10-3
CDR3nt: TGCAGTGCTAGAGTCACGGGGTCGGCTGAAGCTTTCTTT; CDR3aa: CSARVTGSAEAFF; j_gene: TRBJ1-1; d_gene: .; abundance: once; len: 13; v_gene: TRBV20-1
CDR3nt: TGCAGTGCTAGAGATAAAGACAGGGGGCTAAACACTGAAGCTTTCTTT; CDR3aa: CSARDKDRGLNTEAFF; j_gene: TRBJ1-1; d_gene: TRBD1; abundance: .; len: 16; v_gene: TRBV20-1
CDR3nt: TGCGCCAGCAGCTTCGCCCACCCCTCCTACAATGAGCAGTTCTTC; CDR3aa: CASSFAHPSYNEQFF; j_gene: TRBJ2-1; d_gene: .; abundance: few; len: 15; v_gene: TRBV5-1
CDR3nt: TGTGCCAGCAGCCAAAAGCAGGGGTTTTCACCCCCCCACTTT; CDR3aa: CASSQKQGFSPPHF; j_gene: TRBJ1-6; d_gene: .; abundance: .; len: 14; v_gene: TRBV7-2
CDR3nt: TGTGCCAGCAGCTTAGATCCAGGGCACGAGCAGTACTTC; CDR3aa: CASSLDPGHEQYF; j_gene: TRBJ2-7; d_gene: .; abundance: many; len: 13; v_gene: TRBV11-2
CDR3nt: TGTGCCAGCAGCGTAGAACCGGGAGGCGGGTACAATGAGCAGTTCTTC; CDR3aa: CASSVEPGGGYNEQFF; j_gene: TRBJ2-1; d_gene: TRBD2; abundance: .; len: 16; v_gene: TRBV9
CDR3nt: TGTGCCAGCAGCGTAGTGGTAGCGGGGCCGAATGAGCAGTTCTTC; CDR3aa: CASSVVVAGPNEQFF; j_gene: TRBJ2-1; d_gene: TRBD2; abundance: .; len: 15; v_gene: TRBV9
CDR3nt: TGTGCCAGCAGTTCCCCCGGACTAGCGGTTCTCAATGAGCAGTTCTTC; CDR3aa: CASSSPGLAVLNEQFF; j_gene: TRBJ2-1; d_gene: TRBD2; abundance: .; len: 16; v_gene: TRBV28
CDR3nt: TGTGCCAGCAGCGTTCAGGGGGTCCAGCCCCAGCATTTT; CDR3aa: CASSVQGVQPQHF; j_gene: TRBJ1-5; d_gene: TRBD1; abundance: few; len: 13; v_gene: TRBV6-1
CDR3nt: TGTGCCAGCAGTTTTCTAGCGTCTAGCCAAGAGACCCAGTACTTC; CDR3aa: CASSFLASSQETQYF; j_gene: TRBJ2-5; d_gene: .; abundance: .; len: 15; v_gene: TRBV12-3/TRBV12-4
CDR3nt: TGTGCCAGCTCACCTCTGGACAGGGGCGGTCAGCCCCAGCATTTT; CDR3aa: CASSPLDRGGQPQHF; j_gene: TRBJ1-5; d_gene: TRBD1; abundance: .; len: 15; v_gene: TRBV18
CDR3nt: TGTGCCAGCAGCCAAGTGGCGGGGATCCATAATTCACCCCTCCACTTT; CDR3aa: CASSQVAGIHNSPLHF; j_gene: TRBJ1-6; d_gene: .; abundance: few; len: 16; v_gene: TRBV14
CDR3nt: TGTGCCAGCAGCCAACCGGGACTACCCGAAGGGGAGTTCTTC; CDR3aa: CASSQPGLPEGEFF; j_gene: TRBJ2-1; d_gene: TRBD2; abundance: .; len: 14; v_gene: TRBV14